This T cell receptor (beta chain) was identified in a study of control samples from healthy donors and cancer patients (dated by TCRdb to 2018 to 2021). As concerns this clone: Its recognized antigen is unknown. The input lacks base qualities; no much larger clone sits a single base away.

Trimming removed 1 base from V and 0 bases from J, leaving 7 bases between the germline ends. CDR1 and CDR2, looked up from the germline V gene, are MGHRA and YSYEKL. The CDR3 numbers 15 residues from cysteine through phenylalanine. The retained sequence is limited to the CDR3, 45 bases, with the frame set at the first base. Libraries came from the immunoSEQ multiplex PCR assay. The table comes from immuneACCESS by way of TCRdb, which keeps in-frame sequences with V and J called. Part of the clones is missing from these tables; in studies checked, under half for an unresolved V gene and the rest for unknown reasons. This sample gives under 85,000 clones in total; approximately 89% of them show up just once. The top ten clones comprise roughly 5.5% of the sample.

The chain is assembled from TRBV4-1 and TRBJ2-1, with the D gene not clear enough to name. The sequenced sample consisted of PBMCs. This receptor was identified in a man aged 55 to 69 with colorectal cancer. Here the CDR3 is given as CASSQAPVSYNEQFF. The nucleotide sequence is TGCGCCAGCAGCCAAGCTCCAGTCTCCTACAATGAGCAGTTCTTC.